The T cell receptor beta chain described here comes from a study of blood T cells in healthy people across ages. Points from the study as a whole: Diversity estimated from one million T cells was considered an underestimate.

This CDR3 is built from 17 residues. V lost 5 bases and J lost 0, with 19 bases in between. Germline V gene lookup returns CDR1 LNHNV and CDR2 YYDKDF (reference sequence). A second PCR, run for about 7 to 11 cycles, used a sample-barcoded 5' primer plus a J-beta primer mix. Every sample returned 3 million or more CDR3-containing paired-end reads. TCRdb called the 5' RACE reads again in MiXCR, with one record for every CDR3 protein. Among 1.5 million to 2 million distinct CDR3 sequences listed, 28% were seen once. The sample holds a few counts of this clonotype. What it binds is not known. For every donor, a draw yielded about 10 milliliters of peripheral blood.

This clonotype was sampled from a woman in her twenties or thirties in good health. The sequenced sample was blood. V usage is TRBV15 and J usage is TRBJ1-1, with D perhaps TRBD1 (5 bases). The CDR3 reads CATSPGGGSAMNTEAFF. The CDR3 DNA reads TGTGCCACCAGCCCCGGGGGAGGCAGCGCTATGAACACTGAAGCTTTCTTT.